A selection of T cell receptor beta chains follows, all from one sample in a study of CD8+ T cells in alopecia areata. Repertoires were generated with immunoSEQ multiplex PCR, while TCRdb's copy carries only in-frame clones and drops some. The sample records under 150,000 clones, 50% to 65% being singletons. This specimen was CD4+ T cells sorted from blood, taken at week 24, from a patient treated with tofacitinib. The receptors shown here come from a human donor with alopecia areata. The CDR3 runs from the conserved cysteine through the conserved F or W. The D gene is left open where the match is weak. Clone size is shown for a subset of rows, as once, few, many or a class of expanded clone.

j_call,v_call,d_call,clone_size,cdr3_nt,cdr3_aa
TRBJ1-1,TRBV30,-,-,TGTGCCTGGAGTGTATTGGGGGGCTCTGAAGCTTTCTTT,CAWSVLGGSEAFF
TRBJ1-5,TRBV4-3,-,-,TGCGCCAGCAGCCAAGAAGGGGGGCCTCAGCCCCAGCATTTT,CASSQEGGPQPQHF
TRBJ1-2,TRBV5-1,TRBD1,-,TGCGCCAGCAGCTCGGGGACAGACTATGGCTACACCTTC,CASSSGTDYGYTF
TRBJ2-5,TRBV7-2,-,-,TGTGCCAGCAGCACCCGGGTGCAAGAGACCCAGTACTTC,CASSTRVQETQYF
TRBJ2-7,TRBV27,TRBD2,-,TGTGCCAGCAGTTTGGCGCCTAGCGGGGACTACGAGCAGTACTTC,CASSLAPSGDYEQYF
TRBJ1-6,TRBV6-5,TRBD1,-,TGTGCCAGCAGTTATGACGGACAGGGGGCCCTCCACTTT,CASSYDGQGALHF
TRBJ1-2,TRBV6-5,-,once,TGTGCCAGCAGTACGACGGGAAATGGCTACACCTTC,CASSTTGNGYTF
TRBJ2-5,TRBV29-1,TRBD1,-,TGCAACGTAGCCGGGACAGGGATAGAGACCCAGTACTTC,CNVAGTGIETQYF
TRBJ2-7,TRBV10-3,-,-,TGTGCCATCACCAGGGACGGCTACGAGCAGTACTTC,CAITRDGYEQYF
TRBJ2-5,TRBV30,TRBD2,-,TGTGCCTGGAGTGTGGCTAGCGGGGGCACACGAGCCCAGTACTTC,CAWSVASGGTRAQYF
TRBJ1-5,TRBV6-6,-,-,TGTGCCAGCAGAGTCAACGGGAGGGAAAATCAGCCCCAGCATTTT,CASRVNGRENQPQHF
TRBJ1-2,TRBV20-1,-,few,TGCAGTGCCGGAACAGGCGGCTACACCTTC,CSAGTGGYTF
TRBJ1-3,TRBV14,TRBD1,many,TGTGCCAGCAGCCAGGTGGGACAGAACACCATATATTTT,CASSQVGQNTIYF
TRBJ2-1,TRBV29-1,-,-,TGCAGCGTTGCCCTGGGTGGAAATGAGCAGTTCTTC,CSVALGGNEQFF
TRBJ2-2,TRBV7-3,TRBD1,-,TGTGCCAGCAGCGCCGGACAGGGAAACACCGGGGAGCTGTTTTTT,CASSAGQGNTGELFF
TRBJ2-2,TRBV7-2,TRBD1,few,TGTGCCAGCAGATTGAATCAGGGGGCTGTCGGGACCGGGGAGCTGTTTTTT,CASRLNQGAVGTGELFF
TRBJ2-1,TRBV12-5,-,-,TGTGCTAGTGGTTTGGGGCAGGGGAGAGGATACAATGAGCAGTTCTTC,CASGLGQGRGYNEQFF
TRBJ2-4,TRBV6-6,-,-,TGTGCCAGCACCTACAGGGCGCGGAGACAGTACTTC,CASTYRARRQYF
TRBJ2-7,TRBV30,-,-,TGTGCCTGGAGTGACAAGACAGGATTCTACGAGCAGTACTTC,CAWSDKTGFYEQYF
TRBJ2-3,TRBV6-5,TRBD2,-,TGTGCCAGCAGTGTCGCTAGCGGGGGTATAGATACGCAGTATTTT,CASSVASGGIDTQYF
TRBJ2-5,TRBV5-6,-,-,TGTGCCAGCAGCTCACTTGAGGGGGGATTAGGTTCCCAGTACTTC,CASSSLEGGLGSQYF
TRBJ1-2,TRBV6-5,-,-,TGTGCCAGCAGTTGGACGGGGGAGTATGGCTACACCTTC,CASSWTGEYGYTF
TRBJ1-5,TRBV29-1,-,few,TGCAGCGTTGAGGAGGGGTTCAATCAGCCCCAGCATTTT,CSVEEGFNQPQHF
TRBJ1-2,TRBV10-3,-,-,TGTGCCATCAGCCAGGGTACCAACTATGGCTACACCTTC,CAISQGTNYGYTF
TRBJ2-7,TRBV30,-,-,TGTGCCTGGAGTATGACGGGTTACGAGCAGTACTTC,CAWSMTGYEQYF
TRBJ2-1,TRBV2,-,once,TGTGCCAGCAGCGAAGAGTACAATGAGCAGTTCTTC,CASSEEYNEQFF
TRBJ1-1,TRBV5-6,TRBD1,-,TGTGCCAGCAGCTTACTACAGGGGGCAGGAAGGAACACTGAAGCTTTCTTT,CASSLLQGAGRNTEAFF
TRBJ2-7,TRBV7-2,-,-,TGTGCCAGCAGCACACAACAGGGTTCCTACGAGCAGTACTTC,CASSTQQGSYEQYF
TRBJ2-1,TRBV14,-,few,TGTGCCAGCAGCCAAGCCATTGACTACAATGAGCAGTTCTTC,CASSQAIDYNEQFF
TRBJ1-2,TRBV6-5,-,-,TGTGCCAGCAGCAAACAGGGTGCCGCGTTGGGTGGCTACACCTTC,CASSKQGAALGGYTF
TRBJ1-1,TRBV2,TRBD1,once,TGTGCCAGCAGTAGGGACAGGGTGGCTTTCTTT,CASSRDRVAFF
TRBJ2-6,TRBV29-1,-,-,TGCAGCGTTGAGGCGGGCTCTGGGGCCAACGTCCTGACTTTC,CSVEAGSGANVLTF
TRBJ2-5,TRBV5-1,TRBD2,-,TGCGCCAGCAGCGGGGGACTAGCCGTCGTGGGAGAGACCCAGTACTTC,CASSGGLAVVGETQYF
TRBJ2-7,TRBV30,-,few,TGTGCCTGGAGTGTACTAGGGGTCGAGCAGTACTTC,CAWSVLGVEQYF
TRBJ2-1,TRBV18,-,-,TGTGCCGGGACTGACTCCGGCGGCAATGAGCAGTTCTTC,CAGTDSGGNEQFF
TRBJ2-1,TRBV30,TRBD2,-,TGTGCCTGGTCACCCGGGACTAGCGGGGTGCAGTTCTTC,CAWSPGTSGVQFF
TRBJ2-6,TRBV5-6,TRBD2,-,TGTGCCAGCACCCAACGCTTTGCGGGAGACTCTGGGGCCAACGTCCTGACTTTC,CASTQRFAGDSGANVLTF
TRBJ1-1,TRBV7-8,-,-,TGTGCCAGCAGCTTAGTGGCAGGGTTGAACACTGAAGCTTTCTTT,CASSLVAGLNTEAFF
TRBJ2-7,TRBV5-4,-,-,TGTGCCAGCAGCTTGGGCGGCACAACGAGATCCTACGAGCAGTACTTC,CASSLGGTTRSYEQYF
TRBJ2-3,TRBV7-3,-,-,TGTGCCAGCAGCTTGCGCCGGGCAGATACGCAGTATTTT,CASSLRRADTQYF
TRBJ2-7,TRBV5-1,-,-,TGCGCCAGCAGCTCCCTCCAGGGCGGTATCGACGAGCAGTACTTC,CASSSLQGGIDEQYF
TRBJ2-1,TRBV4-2,TRBD1,-,TGTGCCAGCAGCCCCGACAGGGCCGTCTCCTACAATGAGCAGTTCTTC,CASSPDRAVSYNEQFF
TRBJ1-6,TRBV5-5,-,-,TGTGCCAGCAGCCCGGCTGGGGTCCCACCCCTCCACTTT,CASSPAGVPPLHF
TRBJ2-1,TRBV6-5,-,-,TGTGCCAGCAGTTTGACCGCGAGCTCCTACAATGAGCAGTTCTTC,CASSLTASSYNEQFF
TRBJ1-4,TRBV4-3,-,-,TGCGCCAGCAGCCAAGGGAGGATAGGGAATGAAAAACTGTTTTTT,CASSQGRIGNEKLFF
TRBJ1-4,TRBV30,-,-,TGTGCCTGGAGTGTATCGCTTAATGAAAAACTGTTTTTT,CAWSVSLNEKLFF
TRBJ1-2,TRBV4-2,-,few,TGTGCCAGCAGCCAAGAACGGGACACCTTCGGCTACACCTTC,CASSQERDTFGYTF
TRBJ1-2,TRBV6-5,-,-,TGTGCCAGCAGTTACTCGGTGGGGGGAGACTATGGCTACACCTTC,CASSYSVGGDYGYTF
TRBJ2-3,TRBV4-3,-,-,TGCGCCAGCAGCCAACCCTCAGTCGGCGCGACGCAGTATTTT,CASSQPSVGATQYF
TRBJ2-5,TRBV29-1,TRBD2,-,TGCAGCGTTGCGGGAAGGGCTAGCGGGGAGACCCAGTACTTC,CSVAGRASGETQYF
TRBJ2-7,TRBV5-6,-,few,TGTGCCAGCAGCTTTATAACGGGGGACTACGAGCAGTACTTC,CASSFITGDYEQYF
TRBJ2-7,TRBV5-1,-,-,TGCGCCAGCAGCCCGGGGCGGGAAGGGGCCGAGCAGTACTTC,CASSPGREGAEQYF
TRBJ1-2,TRBV7-8,TRBD1,-,TGTGCCAGCAGCTTAGCCGGAAGGCAGGGGGACCCCTATGGCTACACCTTC,CASSLAGRQGDPYGYTF
TRBJ1-2,TRBV27,-,-,TGTGCCAGCAGTTTTAGGGTTTACTCCCCACGGACAGCACAGGGCTACACCTTC,CASSFRVYSPRTAQGYTF
TRBJ2-1,TRBV30,-,-,TGTGCCTGGGGCCACGGGACCTTATACAATGAGCAGTTCTTC,CAWGHGTLYNEQFF
TRBJ1-5,TRBV7-2,-,few,TGTGCCAGCAGCTTAGGACGGTCCGGGGGGCCCCAGCATTTT,CASSLGRSGGPQHF
TRBJ1-6,TRBV7-2,-,few,TGTGCCAGCAGTCCCAACAGGGATTCACCCCTCCACTTT,CASSPNRDSPLHF